This T cell receptor (beta chain) was recovered during a study of T cells and Merkel cell carcinoma outcomes. TCRdb's table, derived via immunoSEQ multiplex PCR, lists solely in-frame clones and lacks some. The data contain about 15,000 clones, 81% of them singletons. Note on this clone: The antigen is unknown.

The CDR3 is 16 amino acids. V was shortened by 4 bases and J by 0 bases, with 16 bases between the two germline ends. Germline CDR1 SGHDT, CDR2 YYEEEE. Study conclusions and caveats: Merkel cell carcinoma outcomes were reportedly predicted by repertoire and T-cell density.

The chain links TRBV5-6 to TRBJ1-2, with a possible D match to TRBD1 (5 bases). Sequenced sample: tumor tissue from Merkel cell carcinoma. This clonotype was sampled from a human donor with Merkel cell carcinoma. The CDR3 sequence: CASSPSQGWANYGYTF. CDR3 DNA sequence: TGTGCCAGCAGCCCTAGCCAGGGTTGGGCTAACTATGGCTACACCTTC.